A selection of T cell receptor beta chains follows, all from one sample in a study of blood T cell repertoires in COVID-19. Assay: immunoSEQ multiplex PCR; the TCRdb copy retains only in-frame clones and omits some. The table lists about 140,000 clones, roughly 77% of them singletons, with around 4% in the top ten. Source material: peripheral blood. These receptors were collected from a man aged 55-75 years with acute or convalescent COVID-19. Each CDR3 is given with its conserved first and last residue. Each record gives: clone size, V gene, CDR3 protein. Clone sizes are given selectively: once, few, many, or a class where the clone is expanded.

>NA|TRBV20-1
CSASKAGGPSTDTQYF
>NA|TRBV4-1
CASSQDRTGFNYGYTF
>NA|TRBV7-3
CASSPRTAGSSYNEQFF
>NA|TRBV5-1
CASSGAGEQFF
>few|TRBV7-9
CASSLLGGVFNF
>NA|TRBV4-1
CASSPTGGTDTQYF
>NA|TRBV7-8
CASSLEPPGGAGGRNEQFF
>NA|TRBV5-1
CASSLAVGGAQETQYF
>NA|TRBV2
CASSTRGSNEKLFF
>NA|TRBV30
CAWRFQSTDTQYF
>NA|TRBV7-6
CASSLGVAGNEQFF
>few|TRBV1
CTSSQRLAGGEQYF
>once|TRBV29-1
CSVLASYTDTQYF
>NA|TRBV2
CASRTWTSGLEETQYF
>NA|TRBV7-7
CASSPGVAGGVYNEQFF
>NA|TRBV6-6
CASSSVAGVFEQFF
>NA|TRBV19
CASSMLGGETQYF
>few|TRBV5-1
CASSPAGQGNQPQHF
>once|TRBV4-2
CASSRLIRGTGVWNYGYTF
>NA|TRBV5-1
CASSPVLGTNEQFF
>NA|TRBV12-3/TRBV12-4
CASMGGGGTEAFF
>NA|TRBV29-1
CSVESPRQGNNEQFF
>few|TRBV5-1
CASSLRVGTDTQYF
>NA|TRBV28
CASSLTAYGYTF
>few|TRBV6-5
CASSYTGYGYTF
>few|TRBV5-1
CASSLYADTQYF
>NA|TRBV11-3
CASSFTGTSVGELFF
>many|TRBV7-9
CASSEPGSPYEQYF
>NA|TRBV5-1
CASSLDGTGEGRGQYF
>NA|TRBV28
CASSKNLNTEAFF
>once|TRBV27
CASSFRITYEQYF
>NA|TRBV27
CASSPFNLGQGTYEQYF
>NA|TRBV3-1/TRBV3-2
CASSQAGTQPQHF
>NA|TRBV6-6
CASSQDSGLYEQYF
>once|TRBV30
CAWSVRLAGPSYNEQFF
>NA|TRBV27
CASSRDSTDSPLHF
>NA|TRBV19
CASKQNMNTEAFF
>NA|TRBV7-9
CASSPTGANIQYF
>few|TRBV4-2
CASSQDSSPPDTQYF
>NA|TRBV27
CASTGTGSHTGELFF
>NA|TRBV28
CASSLLGLAGRVYYEQYF
>NA|TRBV7-8
CASSLLRTVNQPQHF
>once|TRBV4-2
CASSQDKNNGGYTF
>few|TRBV27
CASSFLLAGGGYEQYF
>NA|TRBV7-9
CASSPGDRGNEKLFF
>NA|TRBV6-5
CASRTSGQGNNEQFF
>NA|TRBV6-2/TRBV6-3
CASSYIGQAGGTQYF
>NA|TRBV2
CASSDLAEDQPQHF
>NA|TRBV10-3
CATSGRGYEQYF
>NA|TRBV6-8
CASILADTQYF
>few|TRBV10-2
CASRDRPNYGYTF
>NA|TRBV11-2
CASGDSTYNEQFF
>few|TRBV7-9
CASSLGGTGPFF